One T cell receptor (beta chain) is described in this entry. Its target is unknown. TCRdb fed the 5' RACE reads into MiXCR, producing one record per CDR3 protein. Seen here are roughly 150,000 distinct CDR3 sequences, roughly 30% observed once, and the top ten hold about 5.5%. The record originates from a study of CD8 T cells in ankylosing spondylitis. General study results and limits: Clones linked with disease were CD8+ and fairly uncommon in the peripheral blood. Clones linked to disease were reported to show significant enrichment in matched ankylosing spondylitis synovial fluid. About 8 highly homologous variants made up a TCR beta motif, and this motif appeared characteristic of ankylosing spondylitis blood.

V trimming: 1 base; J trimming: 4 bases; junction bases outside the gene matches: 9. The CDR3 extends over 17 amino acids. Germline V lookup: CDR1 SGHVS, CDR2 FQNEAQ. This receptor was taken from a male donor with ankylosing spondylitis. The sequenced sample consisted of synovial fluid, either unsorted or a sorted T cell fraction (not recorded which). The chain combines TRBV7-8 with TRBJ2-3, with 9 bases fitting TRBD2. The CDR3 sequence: CASSLGASGNGADTQYF. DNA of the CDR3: TGTGCCAGCAGCTTAGGTGCTAGCGGGAATGGGGCAGATACGCAGTATTTT.